Listed below are T cell receptor beta chains from one sample, sequenced in a study of read filtering for tumor transcriptome and immune sequencing. TCRdb reprocessed the reads with MiXCR, giving one entry per CDR3 protein. This table has approximately 20,000 distinct CDR3 sequences, roughly 23% appearing once. Sequencing input: a population of CD138-negative cells sorted from bone marrow. The receptors here all came from a donor at least 40 years old with multiple myeloma. CDR3s include the opening cysteine and the closing phenylalanine or tryptophan. The D gene is left open where the match is weak. Clone size is shown for a subset of rows, as once, few, many or a class of expanded clone.

clone_size,v_call,d_call,j_call,cdr3_aa,cdr3_nt
NA,TRBV3-1,TRBD1,TRBJ2-7,CASSQFVGTGSHEQYF,TGTGCCAGCAGCCAATTCGTGGGGACAGGGTCTCACGAGCAGTACTTC
NA,TRBV28,TRBD2,TRBJ2-1,CTSPPSGKPYNGQFF,TGTACCAGCCCGCCTAGCGGGAAACCGTACAATGGGCAGTTCTTC
many,TRBV4-1,NA,TRBJ1-2,CASSQAGRINYGYTF,TGCGCCAGCAGCCAAGCGGGCAGAATAAACTATGGCTACACCTTC
many,TRBV30,NA,TRBJ2-3,CAWGADTQYF,TGTGCCTGGGGAGCAGATACGCAGTATTTT
many,TRBV10-3,NA,TRBJ2-5,CAISASGTDGGTQYF,TGTGCCATCAGTGCCAGCGGGACCGATGGGGGCACCCAGTACTTC
many,TRBV20-1,NA,TRBJ2-1,CSASEGTEQFF,TGCAGTGCTAGTGAGGGGACTGAGCAGTTCTTC
NA,TRBV19,NA,TRBJ2-6,CASRSQTSGANVLTF,TGTGCCAGTAGATCCCAGACCTCTGGGGCCAACGTCCTGACTTTC
many,TRBV11-2,NA,TRBJ2-5,CASSLSPAEETQYF,TGTGCCAGCAGCTTATCCCCAGCGGAAGAGACCCAGTACTTC
many,TRBV11-2,TRBD1,TRBJ2-5,CASSEIFTTGKETQYF,TGTGCCAGCAGCGAAATATTTACGACAGGGAAAGAGACCCAGTACTTC
many,TRBV7-2,TRBD2,TRBJ2-1,CASSKWRVGTSGSRVYNEQFF,TGTGCCAGCAGCAAGTGGAGGGTGGGGACTAGCGGGAGCCGGGTCTACAATGAGCAGTTCTTC
medium-sized,TRBV2,NA,TRBJ2-7,CASYISYSYEQYF,TGTGCCAGCTATATCTCATACTCCTACGAGCAGTACTTC
many,TRBV4-3,NA,TRBJ1-4,CASSQAHREGGEKLFF,TGCGCCAGCAGCCAAGCACACAGGGAAGGGGGTGAAAAACTGTTTTTT
many,TRBV28,NA,TRBJ2-7,CASSFSHGRDYEQYF,TGTGCCAGCAGTTTCTCTCATGGACGAGACTACGAGCAGTACTTC
many,TRBV28,NA,TRBJ2-7,CASSFGGGGTSYEQYF,TGTGCCAGCAGTTTTGGAGGAGGGGGTACATCCTACGAGCAGTACTTC
few,TRBV25-1,TRBD1,TRBJ2-2,CASSGGAYSTGELFF,TGTGCCAGCTCAGGGGGCGCTTATAGCACCGGGGAGCTGTTTTTT
medium-sized,TRBV29-1,TRBD1,TRBJ2-7,CSVLAGGRYEQYF,TGCAGCGTTTTGGCAGGGGGCCGCTACGAGCAGTACTTC
few,TRBV28,TRBD2,TRBJ2-1,CASSNLRDYLYNEQFF,TGTGCCAGCAGTAACCTCCGGGACTACCTCTACAATGAGCAGTTCTTC
NA,TRBV4-1,TRBD2,TRBJ2-7,CASGQGSGGPMKQYF,TGCGCCAGCGGCCAAGGGTCGGGAGGGCCCATGAAGCAGTACTTC
NA,TRBV20-1,TRBD2,TRBJ2-1,CSASPSGRAWNEQLF,TGCAGTGCTAGTCCTAGCGGGAGGGCCTGGAATGAGCAGCTCTTC
NA,TRBV28,NA,TRBJ1-5,CASSFDRSNQPQHF,TGTGCCAGCAGTTTTGACAGGTCGAATCAGCCCCAGCATTTT
NA,TRBV3-1,NA,TRBJ2-3,CASSQGVVVDTQYF,TGTGCCAGCAGCCAGGGGGTAGTGGTAGATACGCAGTATTTT
NA,TRBV29-1,TRBD2,TRBJ2-3,CSADGGANPDTQYF,TGCAGCGCTGACGGGGGGGCGAATCCAGATACGCAGTATTTT
many,TRBV28,NA,TRBJ2-3,CASSSLPQYF,TGTGCCAGCAGTTCCCTCCCGCAGTATTTT
many,TRBV29-1,TRBD1,TRBJ2-7,CSALNRTGVYEQYF,TGCAGCGCCCTGAATCGGACAGGCGTCTACGAGCAGTACTTC
many,TRBV4-2,TRBD2,TRBJ2-5,CASSPRTSGTAGETQYF,TGTGCCAGCAGCCCTAGGACTAGCGGGACCGCCGGGGAGACCCAGTACTTC
NA,TRBV29-1,NA,TRBJ2-7,CSVEEDSYEQYF,TGCAGCGTTGAGGAGGACAGCTACGAGCAGTACTTC
many,TRBV6-2/TRBV6-3,TRBD2,TRBJ2-7,CASSPLAELTYEQYF,TGTGCCAGCAGCCCACTAGCGGAGTTAACCTACGAGCAGTACTTC
many,TRBV28,NA,TRBJ2-1,CASSSGDPPNEQFF,TGTGCCAGCAGTTCCGGGGACCCGCCGAATGAGCAGTTCTTC
NA,TRBV28,NA,TRBJ1-2,CASIRGRNNYGYTF,TGTGCCAGCATCCGGGGACGGAATAACTATGGCTACACCTTC
NA,TRBV7-9,TRBD2,TRBJ2-2,CASSGSGSTGELFF,TGTGCCAGCAGCGGTAGCGGGAGCACCGGGGAGCTGTTTTTT
few,TRBV20-1,NA,TRBJ1-5,CSAQDYSNQPQHF,TGCAGTGCTCAAGATTATAGCAATCAGCCCCAGCATTTT
many,TRBV20-1,NA,TRBJ1-5,CSARFSAPPRAQHF,TGCAGTGCTAGATTTTCGGCACCCCCGAGGGCCCAGCATTTT